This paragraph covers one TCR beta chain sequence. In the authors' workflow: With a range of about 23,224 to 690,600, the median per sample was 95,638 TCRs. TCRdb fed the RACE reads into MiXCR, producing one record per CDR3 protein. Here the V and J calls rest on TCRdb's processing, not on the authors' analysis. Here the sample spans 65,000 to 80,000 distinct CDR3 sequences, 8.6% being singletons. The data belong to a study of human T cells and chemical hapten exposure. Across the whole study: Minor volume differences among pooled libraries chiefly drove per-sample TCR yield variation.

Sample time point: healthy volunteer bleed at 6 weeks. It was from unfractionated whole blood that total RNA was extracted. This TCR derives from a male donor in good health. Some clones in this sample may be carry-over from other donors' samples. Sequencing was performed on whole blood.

The DNA of the CDR3 is TGCGCCAGCAGCTTGGGGCTAGCAGCAGATACGCAGTATTTT. Amino acid sequence: CASSLGLAADTQYF. The chain recombines TRBV5-1 with TRBJ2-3, with a possible D match to TRBD2 (5 bases). V shed 0 bases and J shed 4 bases, with 9 bases lying between them. Germline CDR1 reads SGHRS; CDR2 reads YFSETQ. The CDR3 spans 14 residues.